One and the same sample provided the 13 T cell receptor beta chains below, sequenced in a study of blood T cell repertoires in COVID-19. Data came from immunoSEQ multiplex PCR; TCRdb stores just in-frame clones and leaves some out. This table holds 150,000 to 160,000 clones, 80% found once. The sequencing sample was made of peripheral blood. The receptors stem from a man aged 60 to 69 with acute or convalescent COVID-19.

As to this clone: Other nucleotide sequences in the sample specify the same CDR3. The chain is built from TRBV7-2 and TRBJ1-5; 7 nucleotides align to TRBD1. The ends lost 1 base at V and 1 base at J; junction bases unmatched: 7. CDR3 length equals 17 residues. Germline CDR1 SGHTA, CDR2 FQGNSA. CDR3 sequence reads: CASSLVGGGGSNQPQHF. CDR3 DNA: TGTGCCAGCAGCTTAGTCGGAGGGGGCGGCAGCAATCAGCCCCAGCATTTT. Full variable domain (remainder filled in from reference TRBV7-2 and TRBJ1-5): GAGVSQSPSNKVTEKGKDVELRCDPISGHTALYWYRQSLGQGLEFLIYFQGNSAPDKSGLPSDRFSAERTGGSVSTLTIQRTQQEDSAVYLCASSLVGGGGSNQPQHFGDGTRLSIL.

The chain couples TRBV7-6 to TRBJ2-2, with 12 positions matching TRBD2. V lost 1 base, J lost 4 bases, and 7 bases stayed unmatched. Germline V gene data show CDR1 as SGHVS and CDR2 as FNYEAQ. The CDR3 is 18 residues long. This CDR3 reads CASSLGALAGGPTGELFF. The CDR3 bases are TGTGCCAGCAGCTTAGGGGCACTAGCGGGGGGCCCCACCGGGGAGCTGTTTTTT.

The chain links TRBV6-5 to TRBJ1-1, with 8 bases identical to TRBD1. This CDR3 is 13 amino acids long. Germline CDR1 is MNHEY and CDR2 is SVGAGI. Germline trimming cut 10 bases from V and 1 base from J; bases unmatched to any gene: 5. The CDR3 region is CATADRENTEAFF. The DNA for the CDR3 is TGTGCCACTGCGGACAGGGAGAACACTGAAGCTTTCTTT.

This clone was recorded a few times. The rearrangement uses TRBV6-6 and TRBJ2-1, with D maybe TRBD2 (6 bases). V was shortened by 6 bases and J by 15 bases, with 15 bases between the two germline ends. This CDR3 comprises 11 residues. Germline CDR1 and CDR2: MNHNY and SVGAGI (reference sequence). The CDR3 protein is CASSYSGIGFF. CDR3 sequence (DNA): TGTGCCAGCAGCTATAGCGGTATAGGGTTCTTC.

The chain joins TRBV6-5 to TRBJ1-4; D not certain. CDR3 length: 15 residues. The V gene lost 0 bases and the J gene lost 6 bases, with 11 bases spanning the gap. In germline, CDR1 is MNHEY, CDR2 SVGAGI. CDR3 in amino acids: CASSYSRGVHEKLFF. The DNA of the CDR3 is TGTGCCAGCAGTTACTCGCGGGGTGTGCATGAAAAACTGTTTTTT.

The chain recombines TRBV12-5 with TRBJ1-2; 7 bases are shared with TRBD1. The germline CDR1 and CDR2 sequences are LGHNT and FRNRAP. The CDR3 sequence is 17 residues long. V shed 1 base, J shed 7 bases, and the junction held 15 bases outside the gene matches. CDR3 coding DNA: TGTGCTAGTGGTTTGGGCCCTGGGGAGCAGGGGGTATGTGGCTACACCTTC. The encoded protein is CASGLGPGEQGVCGYTF.

The chain carries TRBV2 and TRBJ2-7; 12 bases fit TRBD2. Germline V gene lookup returns CDR1 SNHLY and CDR2 FYNNEI. The CDR3 length is 15 residues. Unmatched junction bases numbered 5, after V lost 6 bases and J lost 2 bases. The CDR3 DNA is TGTGCCAGCAGGGAGACTAGCGGGGGTGCCTACGAGCAGTACTTC. Translating gives CASRETSGGAYEQYF.

This clone was seen just once. This chain links TRBV30 with TRBJ1-1; the match to TRBD1 covers 7 bases. The junction had 5 bases not matched to a gene; V was cut back by 4 bases and J by 6 bases. The CDR3 spans 12 residues. Germline CDR1 reads GTSNPN; CDR2 reads SVGIG (reference sequence). The CDR3 nucleotides read TGTGCCTGGATCAGGGGGTTGCCTGAAGCTTTCTTT. The encoded protein is CAWIRGLPEAFF. Full variable domain (outside the CDR3, taken from reference TRBV30 and TRBJ1-1): SQTIHQWPATLVQPVGSPLSLECTVEGTSNPNLYWYRQAAGRGLQLLFYSVGIGQISSEVPQNLSASRPQDRQFILSSKKLLLSDSGFYLCAWIRGLPEAFFGQGTRLTVV.

This chain joins TRBV24-1 and TRBJ2-1, with TRBD2 matching 14 bases. V trimming: 10 bases; J trimming: 7 bases; junction bases outside the gene matches: 8. Germline CDR1 KGHDR, CDR2 SFDVKD. The CDR3 sequence is 15 residues long. The CDR3, as DNA: TGTGCCACGGGGACTAGCGGGGGAGGGGGGAATGAGCAGTTCTTC. Translated: CATGTSGGGGNEQFF.

The table lists this clone with a count of one. The rearrangement joins TRBV19 to TRBJ1-1; 7 nucleotides agree with TRBD1. V shed 6 bases and J 3 bases; nucleotides not matched to a gene: 13. The CDR3 is made up of 16 amino acids. Looked up from germline, CDR1 is LNHDA and CDR2 is SQIVND (reference sequence). The CDR3 sequence: CASSRVGGAGYTEAFF. The CDR3 DNA sequence: TGTGCCAGTAGCAGAGTAGGGGGCGCAGGCTACACTGAAGCTTTCTTT.

The CDR3 DNA follows: TGTGCCACCAGTGACGGTTTGGATGAGCAGTTCTTC. Its protein is CATSDGLDEQFF. The V call is TRBV24-1, the J call TRBJ2-1, with no clear D. Germline V gene data show CDR1 as KGHDR and CDR2 as SFDVKD. CDR3 length: 12 residues. Trimming took 4 bases from V and 8 from J, leaving 8 bases between them.

With respect to this clone: The sample holds other DNA sequences that translate to the same CDR3. J is TRBJ2-7 and V is TRBV12-3 or TRBV12-4; D remains ambiguous. The ends were cut back, 8 bases at V and 3 bases at J, with 8 bases in the middle. This CDR3 has 11 amino acids. CDR3 region: CASSSGYEQYF. The CDR3 nucleotides are TGTGCCAGCTCATCGGGCTACGAGCAGTACTTC.

This chain links TRBV19 with TRBJ2-1, with 13 bases identical to TRBD2. There are 15 residues in the CDR3. Trimming took 7 bases from V and 4 from J; bases not matched to a gene: 4. Germline CDR1 is LNHDA and CDR2 is SQIVND (reference sequence). In nucleotides, the CDR3 is TGTGCCAGTACCCCGGGACTAGCGGGATACAATGAGCAGTTCTTC. It yields the protein CASTPGLAGYNEQFF.